A single sample is the source of the 20 T cell receptor beta chains below, sequenced in a study of cytomegalovirus exposure and HLA in healthy donors. Researchers ran the PCR with 60 Vbeta and 13 Jbeta primers. Using immunoSEQ multiplex PCR, the repertoire was profiled, and TCRdb retains in-frame clones only, with some absent. The sample holds some 110,000 clones; 50% to 80% are singletons and the top ten take under 9.5%. Sequenced: PBMCs. The receptors were gathered from a woman aged 40 to 55 in good health and CMV-seropositive.

The chain employs TRBV19 and TRBJ2-3, with D possibly being TRBD2 (7 bases). The V end lost 9 bases, the J end lost 5 bases, and 21 bases lay between the germline ends. CDR1 and CDR2 from the germline V gene are LNHDA and SQIVND (reference sequence). The CDR3 totals 15 residues. The CDR3 sequence: CASTSGGGRVDTQYF. DNA of the CDR3: TGTGCCAGCACCTCGGGGGGCGGACGTGTAGATACGCAGTATTTT.

The chain combines TRBV2 with TRBJ1-2, with D perhaps TRBD1 (5 bases). Germline CDR1 SNHLY, CDR2 FYNNEI. Trimming left V 7 bases short and J 8 bases short, with 20 bases between. The CDR3 has 14 residues. The CDR3 DNA follows: TGTGCCAGCAATTCCCCCCCGCACAGGAAGGGCTACACCTTC. It encodes CASNSPPHRKGYTF.

This clone was detected a few times. The chain couples TRBV11-2 to TRBJ2-2; 8 nucleotides match TRBD2. The V and J ends lost 8 bases and 2 bases, in that order; junction bases with no gene match: 7. The length of the CDR3 is 15 residues. The germline V gene encodes CDR1 SGHAT and CDR2 FQNNGV. The CDR3 spells CASRREGVNTGELFF. CDR3 nucleotides: TGTGCCAGCCGACGGGAGGGGGTTAACACCGGGGAGCTGTTTTTT.

This chain joins TRBV18 and TRBJ1-1; TRBD1 matches at 7 bases. The CDR3 is 13 amino acids. CDR1 is KGHSH and CDR2 is LQKENI in the germline V gene. Germline trimming cut 8 bases from V and 1 base from J; bases unmatched to any gene: 4. The CDR3 sequence is CASGRQGNTEAFF. The CDR3 DNA reads as TGTGCCAGCGGACGACAGGGGAACACTGAAGCTTTCTTT.

V gene TRBV5-1 combines with J gene TRBJ2-7, with D possibly matching TRBD1 (5 bases). In germline, CDR1 is SGHRS, CDR2 YFSETQ. The CDR3 has 15 residues. Trimming took off 4 bases at V and 2 bases at J, with 16 bases between the two ends. CDR3 DNA sequence: TGCGCCAGCAGCCCACAGGCCCCCCCCGCCTACGAGCAGTACTTC. It encodes CASSPQAPPAYEQYF.

The V gene is TRBV5-6, the J gene TRBJ1-2, with D possibly TRBD1 on 6 matching bases. Germline-derived CDR1 and CDR2 are SGHDT and YYEEEE. The V end lost 7 bases, the J end lost 4 bases, and 14 bases lay between the germline ends. The CDR3 contains 13 residues. CDR3 nucleotide sequence: TGTGCCAGCGGGCTGACAGGTCTCTATGGCTACACCTTC. Translation: CASGLTGLYGYTF.

The gene calls are TRBV5-6 and TRBJ1-2; 8 bases agree with TRBD1. CDR3 length: 13 amino acids. With 6 bases clipped from V and 3 bases from J, the junction kept 4 bases outside the gene matches. Germline CDR1 and CDR2: SGHDT and YYEEEE. CDR3 bases: TGTGCCAGCATCTCAGGGGGCGACTATGGCTACACCTTC. It yields the protein CASISGGDYGYTF.

This rearrangement joins TRBV29-1 to TRBJ1-1, with D uncertain. Looked up from germline, CDR1 is SQVTM and CDR2 is ANQGSEA. CDR3 size: 11 residues. V dropped 6 bases and J dropped 4 bases, with 9 bases sitting between them. CDR3: CSVIGGTEAFF. In nucleotides, the CDR3 is TGCAGCGTCATCGGCGGCACTGAAGCTTTCTTT.

This chain joins TRBV6-6 and TRBJ1-2, with D hard to call. Germline assignment: CDR1 MNHNY and CDR2 SVGAGI (reference sequence). The CDR3 extends over 15 amino acids. The V and J ends lost 2 bases and 0 bases respectively, with 10 bases between them. The CDR3 sequence: CASSYGMGPNYGYTF. The CDR3 DNA is TGTGCCAGCAGTTACGGCATGGGCCCTAACTATGGCTACACCTTC.

V is TRBV30 and J is TRBJ1-5, with a weak D call TRBD1 (6 bases). CDR3 length: 14 amino acids. The ends were cut back, 0 bases at V and 5 bases at J, with 11 bases in the middle. The germline CDR1 and CDR2 sequences are GTSNPN and SVGIG (reference sequence). The CDR3 spells CAWSVGQLYQPQHF. The CDR3 DNA follows: TGTGCCTGGAGTGTTGGACAGTTATATCAGCCCCAGCATTTT.

The chain has TRBV5-1 and TRBJ1-2, with 9 bases lining up with TRBD1. The length of the CDR3 is 13 residues. Germline V gene sequence: CDR1 SGHRS, CDR2 YFSETQ. Unmatched junction bases numbered 3, after V lost 4 bases and J lost 5 bases. The CDR3 region has the DNA TGCGCCAGCAGCCACGGGACAGGGTATGGCTACACCTTC. This sequence encodes CASSHGTGYGYTF.

The CDR3 DNA follows: TGTGCCAGCAGCCTTCTGGGAGGGGGTACTTGGACTGAAGCTTTCTTT. Its protein product is CASSLLGGGTWTEAFF. The chain recombines TRBV7-6 with TRBJ1-1, with D perhaps TRBD1 (6 bases). V lost 5 bases and J lost 5, with 21 bases in between. The CDR3 length is 16 residues. Germline lookup yields CDR1 SGHVS and CDR2 FNYEAQ.

This clone was seen a handful of times. The rearrangement joins TRBV14 to TRBJ1-2; perhaps TRBD1 as D (6 bases). The V and J ends lost 1 base and 6 bases respectively, with 33 bases between them. Germline values: CDR1 SGHDN, CDR2 FVKESK. The CDR3 totals 21 residues. Written as DNA, the CDR3 is TGTGCCAGCAGCCAAGGGGGGCAGGTCGGGGGGGCGAGAGGACACTCGAATGGCTACACCTTC. Encoded protein: CASSQGGQVGGARGHSNGYTF.

V usage is TRBV18 and J usage is TRBJ1-5; D is unresolved. This CDR3 is built from 13 residues. Germline V gene lookup returns CDR1 KGHSH and CDR2 LQKENI. V lost 5 bases and J lost 0, with 5 bases in between. This CDR3 reads CASSEGSNQPQHF. The CDR3 DNA reads TGTGCCAGCTCAGAGGGTAGCAATCAGCCCCAGCATTTT.

The rearrangement links TRBV6-1 to TRBJ1-1; D gene uncertain. Germline V gene lookup returns CDR1 MNHNS and CDR2 SASEGT. The CDR3 covers 15 residues. V was trimmed by 5 bases and J by 4 bases, leaving 17 bases between them. The CDR3 nucleotides are TGTGCCAGCAGTCTCTATCAGGCTGGTGGCACTGAAGCTTTCTTT. Amino acids: CASSLYQAGGTEAFF.

Comments on this clone: Other nucleotide sequences in the sample specify the same CDR3. The gene calls are TRBV7-9 and TRBJ2-7, with 10 bases that match TRBD2. This CDR3 is 13 amino acids long. The V gene's germline CDR1 is SEHNR and CDR2 FQNEAQ (reference sequence). Losses at the gene ends were 4 bases for V and 5 bases for J; bases not matched to a gene: 2. The CDR3 sequence is CASSWGTSDEQYF. The CDR3 nucleotides read TGTGCCAGCAGCTGGGGGACTAGCGACGAGCAGTACTTC.

CDR3 protein: CASSVMDRGAPTDTQYF. CDR3 nucleotide sequence: TGTGCCAGCAGTGTCATGGACAGGGGGGCCCCCACAGATACGCAGTATTTT. This chain joins TRBV6-1 and TRBJ2-3, with TRBD1 matching over 10 bases. Germline V gene lookup returns CDR1 MNHNS and CDR2 SASEGT. V lost 4 bases to trimming and J lost 2 bases; unmatched junction nucleotides: 9. The CDR3 covers 17 residues.

As for this clone: The germline gene is not matched at one end of the junction; a read error may be the cause. The chain joins TRBV7-7 to TRBJ2-5, with TRBD2 matching 12 bases. The CDR3 loop spans 16 amino acids. Germline CDR1 is SSHAT and CDR2 is FNYEAQ (reference sequence). The CDR3 DNA reads TGTGCTAGCAGCTTAGCGCTAGCGGGGGGGCAAGAGACCCAGTACTTC. Protein product: CASSLALAGGQETQYF.

This sequence joins TRBV7-9 and TRBJ2-4; TRBD2 agrees at 13 bases. The CDR3 contains 19 residues. CDR1 SEHNR and CDR2 FQNEAQ come from the germline V gene (reference sequence). V was clipped by 1 base and J by 8 bases; unmatched bases: 14. The chain's CDR3 is CASSLGGGLAGESGDIQYF. CDR3 coding DNA: TGTGCCAGCAGCTTAGGAGGCGGACTAGCGGGGGAGTCGGGGGACATTCAGTACTTC. Full variable domain (outside the CDR3, taken from reference TRBV7-9 and TRBJ2-4): DTGVSQNPRHKITKRGQNVTFRCDPISEHNRLYWYRQTLGQGPEFLTYFQNEAQLEKSRLLSDRFSAERPKGSFSTLEIQRTEQGDSAMYLCASSLGGGLAGESGDIQYFGAGTRLSVL.

This clone has only one observation. This chain joins TRBV27 and TRBJ1-4; the D gene is possibly TRBD1 (6 bases). The V and J ends lost 8 bases and 3 bases respectively, with 7 bases between them. Germline values: CDR1 MNHEY, CDR2 SMNVEV (reference sequence). The CDR3 totals 12 residues. This chain's CDR3 is CASRQANEKLFF. DNA for the CDR3: TGTGCCAGCCGACAGGCTAATGAAAAACTGTTTTTT. Combining the CDR3 with reference TRBV27 and TRBJ1-4 gives the whole variable domain EAQVTQNPRYLITVTGKKLTVTCSQNMNHEYMSWYRQDPGLGLRQIYYSMNVEVTDKGDVPEGYKVSRKEKRNFPLILESPSPNQTSLYFCASRQANEKLFFGSGTQLSVL.